Listed here is a single TCR beta chain. This clone has a single count. Its cognate antigen has yet to be identified. No quality values exist for individual bases; no much larger clone is one base distant. This sample is part of a study of control samples from healthy donors and cancer patients (TCRdb year 2020). Preparation of the library involved the immunoSEQ multiplex PCR assay. Sourced from immuneACCESS, this table was stored by TCRdb with only in-frame sequences that have V and J called. A share of the clones is absent; for the studies checked, an unresolved V gene accounts for under half, and the remainder has no known explanation. Counted in this sample were 70,000 to 90,000 clones; approximately 90% of them appeared once. The top ten clones comprise 1.9% of the sample. Its CDR3 holds 16 amino acids, cysteine through phenylalanine. Only the CDR3 portion is preserved as DNA: 48 bases, with reading frame beginning at the first base. From a lookup of the germline V gene (reference sequence), CDR1 and CDR2 are LNHDA and SQIVND. The junction shows trimming of 3 bases on V and 6 bases on J, and the gene matches do not reach 9 bases of it.

The sequence is built from TRBV19 and TRBJ2-3; a stretch of 10 junction bases matches TRBD2. The source is a woman in her fifties or sixties with head and neck cancer. The sequencing input was PBMCs. The DNA is TGTGCCAGTAGTATCCTTGCTAGCGGGAGCGATGATACGCAGTATTTT. This translates into CASSILASGSDDTQYF.